These 23 T cell receptor beta chains were sequenced from one sample in a study of monozygotic twins with inflammatory bowel disease. For each CDR3 protein, TCRdb gives one entry from its re-call of the 5' RACE reads, without DNA. The table for this sample gives tens of thousands of distinct CDR3 sequences. Sequenced material: blood. The receptors stem from a human donor with ulcerative colitis or Crohn's disease, or a healthy co-twin of an affected twin (not recorded which).

CDR3 amino acids: CASSQGWGDFVNQPQHF. V and J are TRBV4-1 and TRBJ1-5. CDR1 and CDR2 from the germline V gene are MGHRA and YSYEKL. This CDR3 has 17 residues.

The rearrangement joins TRBV12-3 or TRBV12-4 to TRBJ1-5; TCRdb proposes TRBD1, but this gene call is untestable without DNA. There are 13 residues in the CDR3. CDR3 loop: CASSFPGNQPQHF.

The chain employs TRBV12-3 or TRBV12-4 and TRBJ2-3; TCRdb picks TRBD1, but there is no DNA to check that call. This CDR3 region has 18 residues. The CDR3 region is CASSPPRGKRGSGDTQYF.

V is TRBV12-3 or TRBV12-4 and J is TRBJ1-1. This CDR3 comprises 15 residues. CDR3 sequence reads: CASSLEAGTWAEAFF.

V and J are TRBV19 and TRBJ2-1; the TCRdb D gene call, TRBD1, has no DNA to confirm it. CDR3 length equals 15 residues. The germline V gene encodes CDR1 LNHDA and CDR2 SQIVND (reference sequence). CDR3 in amino acids: CASSPTGTAYNEQFF.

The chain couples TRBV6-5 to TRBJ1-4; with no DNA, the TCRdb D assignment of TRBD1 cannot be verified. The length of the CDR3 is 14 residues. The germline CDR1 and CDR2 sequences are MNHEY and SVGAGI. The CDR3 region is CASSYGGQGRKLFF.

The chain combines TRBV5-6 with TRBJ2-4; the TRBD2 assignment by TCRdb is unverifiable without DNA. This CDR3 region has 17 residues. From germline, CDR1 is SGHDT and CDR2 YYEEEE. CDR3: CASSLVAGGLSKNIQYF. Full variable domain (missing parts from reference TRBV5-6 and TRBJ2-4): DAGVTQSPTHLIKTRGQQVTLRCSPKSGHDTVSWYQQALGQGPQFIFQYYEEEERQRGNFPDRFSGHQFPNYSSELNVNALLLGDSALYLCASSLVAGGLSKNIQYFGAGTRLSVL.

The rearrangement uses TRBV5-1 and TRBJ2-2; TCRdb indicates TRBD1, and absent DNA this call remains unverified. This CDR3 is 18 amino acids long. Germline CDR1 is SGHRS and CDR2 is YFSETQ. The CDR3 reads CASSWRDRGSLRTGELFF.

The V call is TRBV12-3 or TRBV12-4, the J call TRBJ2-1; TCRdb gives TRBD2 as the D gene, but with no DNA this cannot be confirmed. The CDR3 loop spans 15 amino acids. This chain's CDR3 is CASSTTSGGNWEQFF.

This rearrangement joins TRBV18 to TRBJ2-1. CDR1 and CDR2 from the germline V gene are KGHSH and LQKENI. The CDR3 is 12 residues long. CDR3 loop: CASSLGVDEQFF.

This chain links TRBV5-4 with TRBJ1-1. Germline values: CDR1 SGHNT, CDR2 YYREEE (reference sequence). CDR3 length equals 12 residues. This chain's CDR3 is CASSTIVGQAFF.

The chain couples TRBV20-1 to TRBJ1-6; lacking DNA, the TRBD1 call made by TCRdb goes unchecked. Germline V gives CDR1 DFQATT, CDR2 SNEGSKA (reference sequence). The CDR3 spans 13 residues. CDR3 residues: CSARPTTGHPLHF.

The chain recombines TRBV5-1 with TRBJ1-1. The CDR3 totals 14 residues. CDR1 and CDR2 (germline): SGHRS, YFSETQ. The CDR3 is CASSLAQGGTEAFF.

The chain has TRBV12-3 or TRBV12-4 and TRBJ2-1. The CDR3 totals 13 residues. CDR3 region: CASSLSPSNEQFF.

This sequence joins TRBV6-6 and TRBJ1-2. Germline-derived CDR1 and CDR2 are MNHNY and SVGAGI (reference sequence). CDR3 length: 12 residues. CDR3 protein: CASSSSWVGYTF.

This chain uses TRBV6-1 with TRBJ2-7; no DNA is available, so the TRBD1 call from TCRdb remains unchecked. The CDR3 has 15 residues. The germline V gene has CDR1 MNHNS and CDR2 SASEGT. CDR3 in amino acids: CASSERGTGNYEQYF.

The chain combines TRBV12-3 or TRBV12-4 with TRBJ1-2; TCRdb's D call, TRBD1, is unchecked because there is no DNA. The CDR3 is 13 residues long. CDR3 sequence reads: CASTRDRGNGYTF.

J is TRBJ2-7 and V is TRBV18; with no DNA, the TCRdb D assignment of TRBD1 cannot be verified. Germline-derived CDR1 and CDR2 are KGHSH and LQKENI. There are 14 residues in the CDR3. The CDR3 protein is CASSPAGQFYEQYF.

CDR3 loop: CSASTVGKGGYEQYF. The J gene is TRBJ2-7, the V gene TRBV20-1; TCRdb's D call, TRBD2, is unchecked because there is no DNA. Germline values: CDR1 DFQATT, CDR2 SNEGSKA (reference sequence). The CDR3 length is 15 residues.

The rearrangement joins TRBV20-1 to TRBJ1-2; the D call of TRBD1 rests on TCRdb alone, since no DNA is present to check it. The CDR3 totals 13 residues. CDR1 is DFQATT and CDR2 is SNEGSKA in the germline V gene (reference sequence). CDR3 region: CSARDRWGLGYTF.

This rearrangement joins TRBV20-1 to TRBJ2-3; TCRdb's assignment of TRBD1 cannot be checked, as there is no DNA. This CDR3 has 16 residues. Germline V gene sequence: CDR1 DFQATT, CDR2 SNEGSKA (reference sequence). The CDR3 loop is CSAGGRAGAFTDTQYF.

The J gene is TRBJ2-3, the V gene TRBV4-1; TCRdb's assignment of TRBD1 cannot be checked, as there is no DNA. This CDR3 comprises 16 residues. Per germline, CDR1 MGHRA and CDR2 YSYEKL. The CDR3: CASSQARGKSTDTQYF.

The chain has TRBV20-1 and TRBJ1-3. Germline lookup yields CDR1 DFQATT and CDR2 SNEGSKA (reference sequence). The CDR3 consists of 11 residues. This CDR3 reads CSAPQRNTIYF.